This T cell receptor (beta chain) was sequenced for a study of blood T cell repertoires in COVID-19. Study processing details: Estimation of nucleated cell counts was performed using reference gene primer amplification. This table comes from immunoSEQ multiplex PCR, and its TCRdb copy is limited to in-frame clones, with some not included. That table furnishes V, J and clone size, whereas the DNA furnished D and trimming. The table records under 130,000 clones, roughly 84% of them present only once. The CDR3 totals 13 residues. V dropped 3 bases and J dropped 3 bases, with 8 bases sitting between them. From germline, CDR1 is LNHDA and CDR2 SQIVND (reference sequence).

Sample: peripheral blood. This chain joins TRBV19 and TRBJ2-5; D unclear. This sequence originates from a human donor in a cohort sampled during active COVID-19. The CDR3: CASSMKQKETQYF. The CDR3 DNA is TGTGCCAGTAGTATGAAACAGAAAGAGACCCAGTACTTC.